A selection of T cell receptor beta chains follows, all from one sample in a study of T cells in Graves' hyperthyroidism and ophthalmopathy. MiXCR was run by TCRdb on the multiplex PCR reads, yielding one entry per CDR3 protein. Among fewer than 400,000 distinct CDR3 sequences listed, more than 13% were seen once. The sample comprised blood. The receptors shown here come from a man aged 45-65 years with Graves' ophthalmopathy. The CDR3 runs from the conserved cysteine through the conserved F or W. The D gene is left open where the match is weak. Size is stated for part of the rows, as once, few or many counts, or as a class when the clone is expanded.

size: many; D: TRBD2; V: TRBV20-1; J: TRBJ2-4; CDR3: CSAHGTSGSTTLAKNIQYF; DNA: TGCAGTGCTCACGGGACTAGCGGGAGTACGACCCTGGCCAAAAACATTCAGTACTTC
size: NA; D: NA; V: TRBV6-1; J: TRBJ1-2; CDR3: CASSYLGGGGYTF; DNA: TGTGCCAGCAGTTATCTAGGGGGGGGTGGCTACACCTTC
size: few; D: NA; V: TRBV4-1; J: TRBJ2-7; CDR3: CASSQATGTYEQYF; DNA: TGCGCCAGCAGCCAAGCAACAGGAACCTACGAGCAGTACTTC
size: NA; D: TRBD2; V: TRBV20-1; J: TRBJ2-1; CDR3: CSASGGLAEFYNEQFF; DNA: TGCAGTGCCTCGGGCGGTCTAGCGGAATTCTACAATGAGCAGTTCTTC
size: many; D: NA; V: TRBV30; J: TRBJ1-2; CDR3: CAWSQGGGYTF; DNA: TGTGCCTGGAGTCAGGGAGGCGGCTACACCTTC
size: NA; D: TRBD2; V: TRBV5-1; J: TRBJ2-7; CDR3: CASWDRGGYEQYF; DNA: TGCGCCAGCTGGGACCGGGGAGGGTACGAGCAGTACTTC
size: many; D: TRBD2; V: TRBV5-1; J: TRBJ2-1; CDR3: CASSDLAGGPYNEQFF; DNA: TGCGCCAGCAGCGACCTAGCGGGAGGTCCCTACAATGAGCAGTTCTTC
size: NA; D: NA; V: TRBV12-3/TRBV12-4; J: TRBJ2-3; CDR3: CASSFGEATDTQYF; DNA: TGTGCCAGCAGTTTTGGGGAGGCCACAGATACGCAGTATTTT
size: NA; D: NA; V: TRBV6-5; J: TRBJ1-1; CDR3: CASTRWRQVNTEAFF; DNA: TGTGCCAGCACTCGATGGCGGCAGGTGAACACTGAAGCTTTCTTT
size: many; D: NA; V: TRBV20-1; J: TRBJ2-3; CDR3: CSARDGGTQYF; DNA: TGCAGTGCTAGAGACGGGGGAACGCAGTATTTT
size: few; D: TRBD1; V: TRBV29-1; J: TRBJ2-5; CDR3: CSARTGVETQYF; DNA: TGCAGCGCCAGGACAGGGGTAGAGACCCAGTACTTC
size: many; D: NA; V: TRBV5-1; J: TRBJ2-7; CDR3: CASSLGAGTVGYEQYF; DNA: TGCGCCAGCAGCTTGGGGGCGGGGACGGTCGGTTACGAGCAGTACTTC
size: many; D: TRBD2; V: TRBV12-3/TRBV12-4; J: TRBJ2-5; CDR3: CASSFGLEGETQYF; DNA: TGTGCCAGCAGTTTCGGACTAGAGGGAGAGACCCAGTACTTC
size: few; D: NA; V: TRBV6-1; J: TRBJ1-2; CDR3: CASSEAGSPYGYTF; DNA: TGTGCCAGCAGTGAAGCGGGAAGCCCGTATGGCTACACCTTC
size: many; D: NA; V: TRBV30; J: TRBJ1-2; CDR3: CAWSTEVGYTF; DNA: TGTGCCTGGAGTACCGAGGTTGGCTACACCTTC
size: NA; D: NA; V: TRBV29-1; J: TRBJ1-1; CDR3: CTVMGGLLGTEAFF; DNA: TGCACCGTCATGGGGGGCCTCCTAGGTACTGAAGCTTTCTTT
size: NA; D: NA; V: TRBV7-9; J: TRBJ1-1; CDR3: CASRDGGWLNTEAFF; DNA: TGTGCCAGCAGGGATGGCGGGTGGCTGAACACTGAAGCTTTCTTT
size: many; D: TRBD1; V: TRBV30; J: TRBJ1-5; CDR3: CAWDRGQGAGQPQHF; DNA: TGTGCCTGGGACCGGGGACAGGGAGCGGGTCAGCCCCAGCATTTT